This record looks at one T cell receptor (beta chain) sequence and its context. The entry originates in a study of T cell changes during pregnancy in multiple sclerosis. The V gene's germline CDR1 is LNHNV and CDR2 YYDKDF (reference sequence). J was trimmed by 11 bases and V by 1 base; bases with no gene match: 10. The CDR3 is 16 amino acids. The method was immunoSEQ multiplex PCR; TCRdb's version includes in-frame clones alone and lacks a portion of them. Of 40,000 to 50,000 clones in the sample, 84% were seen once. The sample in question was CD4+ T cells from peripheral blood mononuclear cells, obtained before pregnancy. The clonotype was recovered from a female donor with multiple sclerosis, enrolled in a pregnancy study. The chain couples TRBV15 to TRBJ1-4; the match to TRBD1 covers 10 bases. The CDR3 sequence: CATSRATGGRISKLFF. The CDR3 DNA sequence: TGTGCCACCAGCAGAGCGACAGGGGGCCGTATCTCGAAACTGTTTTTT.